These T cell receptor beta chains were read from a single sample in a study of T cell repertoires in ileal Crohn's disease. Clones were sequenced by immunoSEQ multiplex PCR, and TCRdb holds only the in-frame ones, with some missing. The sample has roughly 14,000 clones; roughly 82% are singletons. Sequenced sample: ileal tissue. The receptors were sampled from an adult with Crohn's disease. The CDR3 runs from the conserved cysteine through the conserved F or W. D genes are given only for firm matches. Size tells how often a clone was seen (once, few, many) or the class of an expanded clone, and some rows leave it out.

CDR3 protein: CASSLSPSGGVGELFF; CDR3 DNA: TGTGCCAGCAGCTTAAGTCCTAGCGGGGGGGTCGGGGAGCTGTTTTTT; J gene: TRBJ2-2; clone size: NA; V gene: TRBV7-2; D gene: TRBD2
CDR3 protein: CATGALMNTEAFF; CDR3 DNA: TGTGCCACCGGCGCACTAATGAACACTGAAGCTTTCTTT; J gene: TRBJ1-1; clone size: NA; V gene: TRBV19; D gene: NA
CDR3 protein: CASGPAIGQLSSYNEQFF; CDR3 DNA: TGTGCTAGTGGTCCGGCCATCGGACAGCTAAGTTCCTACAATGAGCAGTTCTTC; J gene: TRBJ2-1; clone size: NA; V gene: TRBV12-5; D gene: NA
CDR3 protein: CASSSSGGANQPQHF; CDR3 DNA: TGTGCCAGCAGTTCGAGCGGGGGCGCGAATCAGCCCCAGCATTTT; J gene: TRBJ1-5; clone size: once; V gene: TRBV6-5; D gene: NA
CDR3 protein: CASSPTTANPTNYGYTF; CDR3 DNA: TGTGCCAGCAGCCCCACGACAGCGAACCCCACCAACTATGGCTACACCTTC; J gene: TRBJ1-2; clone size: NA; V gene: TRBV9; D gene: NA
CDR3 protein: CASSTTSLAADTQYF; CDR3 DNA: TGTGCCAGCAGTACTACGTCCCTCGCGGCAGATACGCAGTATTTT; J gene: TRBJ2-3; clone size: NA; V gene: TRBV6-5; D gene: NA
CDR3 protein: CASSSSGVEGYTF; CDR3 DNA: TGTGCCAGCAGCTCCTCGGGGGTCGAGGGCTACACCTTC; J gene: TRBJ1-2; clone size: NA; V gene: TRBV7-8; D gene: NA
CDR3 protein: CASSQATSGRAGELFF; CDR3 DNA: TGTGCCAGCAGCCAGGCGACTAGCGGGAGGGCCGGGGAGCTGTTTTTT; J gene: TRBJ2-2; clone size: NA; V gene: TRBV4-2; D gene: TRBD2
CDR3 protein: CASSWRDSQDGYTF; CDR3 DNA: TGTGCCAGCAGTTGGCGAGACAGTCAAGATGGCTACACCTTC; J gene: TRBJ1-2; clone size: NA; V gene: TRBV6-6; D gene: NA
CDR3 protein: CASSKGQGTYEQYF; CDR3 DNA: TGTGCCAGCAGCAAAGGACAGGGTACCTACGAGCAGTACTTC; J gene: TRBJ2-7; clone size: NA; V gene: TRBV5-8; D gene: TRBD1
CDR3 protein: CASSRPGQGYEKLFF; CDR3 DNA: TGTGCCAGCAGCCGGCCGGGACAGGGCTATGAAAAACTGTTTTTT; J gene: TRBJ1-4; clone size: NA; V gene: TRBV12-1; D gene: NA
CDR3 protein: CASSRDSNYGYTF; CDR3 DNA: TGTGCCAGCAGCCGGGACAGCAACTATGGCTACACCTTC; J gene: TRBJ1-2; clone size: NA; V gene: TRBV9; D gene: TRBD1
CDR3 protein: CASSLWSGVDGYTF; CDR3 DNA: TGTGCCAGCAGCTTGTGGTCCGGGGTCGATGGCTACACCTTC; J gene: TRBJ1-2; clone size: once; V gene: TRBV5-4; D gene: NA
CDR3 protein: CAYNNEQFF; CDR3 DNA: TGTGCATATAACAATGAGCAGTTCTTC; J gene: TRBJ2-1; clone size: NA; V gene: TRBV6-5; D gene: NA
CDR3 protein: CASSRDRGTNEKLFF; CDR3 DNA: TGTGCCAGCAGCCGTGACAGGGGAACTAATGAAAAACTGTTTTTT; J gene: TRBJ1-4; clone size: NA; V gene: TRBV2; D gene: TRBD1
CDR3 protein: CSVALDRGWEQYF; CDR3 DNA: TGCAGCGTTGCCTTGGACAGGGGATGGGAGCAGTACTTC; J gene: TRBJ2-7; clone size: NA; V gene: TRBV29-1; D gene: TRBD1
CDR3 protein: CASSVAGTGTDTQYF; CDR3 DNA: TGTGCCAGCAGTGTCGCCGGGACAGGCACAGATACGCAGTATTTT; J gene: TRBJ2-3; clone size: NA; V gene: TRBV6-1; D gene: TRBD1
CDR3 protein: CASSQEGGPSNEKLFF; CDR3 DNA: TGCGCCAGCAGCCAAGAAGGGGGTCCCAGTAATGAAAAACTGTTTTTT; J gene: TRBJ1-4; clone size: NA; V gene: TRBV4-1; D gene: NA
CDR3 protein: CASSLATGGAGRMTDTQYF; CDR3 DNA: TGCGCCAGCAGCTTGGCCACAGGGGGCGCCGGGAGGATGACAGATACGCAGTATTTT; J gene: TRBJ2-3; clone size: NA; V gene: TRBV5-1; D gene: TRBD1
CDR3 protein: CASTRGGNQPQHF; CDR3 DNA: TGTGCCAGTACCAGGGGTGGCAATCAGCCCCAGCATTTT; J gene: TRBJ1-5; clone size: NA; V gene: TRBV19; D gene: NA
CDR3 protein: CASSSGTSGKFYNEQFF; CDR3 DNA: TGCGCCAGCAGTTCCGGGACTAGCGGGAAATTCTACAATGAGCAGTTCTTC; J gene: TRBJ2-1; clone size: NA; V gene: TRBV5-1; D gene: TRBD2
CDR3 protein: CASSREETQYF; CDR3 DNA: TGCGCCAGCAGCCGGGAAGAGACCCAGTACTTC; J gene: TRBJ2-5; clone size: NA; V gene: TRBV5-1; D gene: NA
CDR3 protein: CASSAQLTANTGELFF; CDR3 DNA: TGTGCCAGCAGCGCCCAGTTGACAGCGAACACCGGGGAGCTGTTTTTT; J gene: TRBJ2-2; clone size: NA; V gene: TRBV9; D gene: NA
CDR3 protein: CASRKGPGLNFEQFF; CDR3 DNA: TGTGCCAGCAGGAAAGGCCCCGGGTTGAATTTCGAGCAGTTCTTC; J gene: TRBJ2-1; clone size: NA; V gene: TRBV2; D gene: NA
CDR3 protein: CASSQEATGARYGYTF; CDR3 DNA: TGTGCCAGCAGTCAGGAGGCAACAGGGGCGCGGTATGGCTACACCTTC; J gene: TRBJ1-2; clone size: few; V gene: TRBV2; D gene: TRBD1
CDR3 protein: CASSRDRDTEAFF; CDR3 DNA: TGTGCCAGCAGCCGGGACAGGGACACTGAAGCTTTCTTT; J gene: TRBJ1-1; clone size: NA; V gene: TRBV7-6; D gene: TRBD1
CDR3 protein: CASRTGADSPLHF; CDR3 DNA: TGTGCCAGCAGAACAGGGGCGGATTCACCCCTCCACTTT; J gene: TRBJ1-6; clone size: NA; V gene: TRBV6-1; D gene: TRBD1
CDR3 protein: CASSQVLASEQYF; CDR3 DNA: TGTGCCAGCAGCCAAGTACTAGCTAGCGAGCAGTACTTC; J gene: TRBJ2-7; clone size: NA; V gene: TRBV14; D gene: NA
CDR3 protein: CASTKKGGSPLHF; CDR3 DNA: TGTGCCAGCACCAAAAAAGGGGGTTCACCCCTCCACTTT; J gene: TRBJ1-6; clone size: NA; V gene: TRBV6-5; D gene: NA
CDR3 protein: CASSLQPAGKGYTF; CDR3 DNA: TGCGCCAGCAGCTTGCAGCCAGCAGGCAAGGGCTACACCTTC; J gene: TRBJ1-2; clone size: NA; V gene: TRBV5-1; D gene: NA
CDR3 protein: CASSDRQGTGEQYF; CDR3 DNA: TGTGCCAGCAGCGACCGACAGGGCACCGGCGAGCAGTACTTC; J gene: TRBJ2-7; clone size: NA; V gene: TRBV11-2; D gene: TRBD1
CDR3 protein: CASSSPWGDYGYTF; CDR3 DNA: TGTGCCAGCAGTTCCCCCTGGGGGGATTATGGCTACACCTTC; J gene: TRBJ1-2; clone size: once; V gene: TRBV6-5; D gene: NA
CDR3 protein: CASSILRSGKPSNTEAFF; CDR3 DNA: TGTGCCAGTAGTATCCTGAGGTCGGGGAAGCCTAGCAACACTGAAGCTTTCTTT; J gene: TRBJ1-1; clone size: NA; V gene: TRBV19; D gene: NA
CDR3 protein: CASSQAGLPGGTQYF; CDR3 DNA: TGTGCCAGCAGCCAAGCGGGACTCCCGGGAGGGACCCAGTACTTC; J gene: TRBJ2-5; clone size: NA; V gene: TRBV7-8; D gene: TRBD2
CDR3 protein: CASSDPRGDPNTDTQYF; CDR3 DNA: TGCGCCAGCAGTGACCCACGGGGGGACCCAAACACAGATACGCAGTATTTT; J gene: TRBJ2-3; clone size: NA; V gene: TRBV10-1; D gene: TRBD2
CDR3 protein: CASSQDRTVQETQYF; CDR3 DNA: TGCGCCAGCAGCCAAGATCGAACTGTCCAAGAGACCCAGTACTTC; J gene: TRBJ2-5; clone size: NA; V gene: TRBV4-1; D gene: NA
CDR3 protein: CSVERPGQGAINEQFF; CDR3 DNA: TGCAGCGTTGAAAGACCGGGACAGGGGGCAATTAATGAGCAGTTCTTC; J gene: TRBJ2-1; clone size: NA; V gene: TRBV29-1; D gene: TRBD1
CDR3 protein: CASSIVPGGEKLFF; CDR3 DNA: TGTGCCAGTAGTATAGTACCAGGGGGCGAAAAACTGTTTTTT; J gene: TRBJ1-4; clone size: once; V gene: TRBV19; D gene: TRBD1
CDR3 protein: CASSLAQADTQYF; CDR3 DNA: TGTGCCAGCAGCTTAGCGCAGGCAGATACGCAGTATTTT; J gene: TRBJ2-3; clone size: NA; V gene: TRBV7-9; D gene: NA
CDR3 protein: CASSFDTYSGNTIYF; CDR3 DNA: TGTGCCAGCAGCTTTGACACCTACTCTGGAAACACCATATATTTT; J gene: TRBJ1-3; clone size: NA; V gene: TRBV5-6; D gene: NA
CDR3 protein: CASSQELAGGLSGANVLTF; CDR3 DNA: TGTGCCAGCAGCCAAGAATTAGCGGGAGGCCTCTCTGGGGCCAACGTCCTGACTTTC; J gene: TRBJ2-6; clone size: NA; V gene: TRBV4-2; D gene: TRBD2
CDR3 protein: CASSPGGTGNTIYF; CDR3 DNA: TGTGCCAGCTCACCAGGGGGCACTGGAAACACCATATATTTT; J gene: TRBJ1-3; clone size: few; V gene: TRBV18; D gene: NA
CDR3 protein: CASSRARDRAGYTF; CDR3 DNA: TGTGCCAGCAGCAGGGCCCGGGACAGGGCTGGCTACACCTTC; J gene: TRBJ1-2; clone size: once; V gene: TRBV9; D gene: TRBD1
CDR3 protein: CASSLGQGNTGELFF; CDR3 DNA: TGTGCCAGCAGCTTGGGACAGGGGAACACCGGGGAGCTGTTTTTT; J gene: TRBJ2-2; clone size: NA; V gene: TRBV11-2; D gene: TRBD1
CDR3 protein: CASSLDPRTLYEQYF; CDR3 DNA: TGTGCCAGCAGCTTGGATCCGCGCACCCTCTACGAGCAGTACTTC; J gene: TRBJ2-7; clone size: NA; V gene: TRBV5-6; D gene: NA
CDR3 protein: CASSVQGNTEAFF; CDR3 DNA: TGTGCCAGCAGCGTACAGGGGAACACTGAAGCTTTCTTT; J gene: TRBJ1-1; clone size: NA; V gene: TRBV6-4; D gene: NA
CDR3 protein: CASSMGPDGEAFF; CDR3 DNA: TGTGCCAGTAGTATGGGCCCTGATGGTGAAGCTTTCTTT; J gene: TRBJ1-1; clone size: NA; V gene: TRBV19; D gene: NA
CDR3 protein: CSVQKGGSYNEQFF; CDR3 DNA: TGCAGCGTTCAAAAAGGCGGCTCCTACAATGAGCAGTTCTTC; J gene: TRBJ2-1; clone size: once; V gene: TRBV29-1; D gene: NA
CDR3 protein: CASSVGGGTGELFF; CDR3 DNA: TGTGCCAGCAGTGTCGGGGGTGGCACCGGGGAGCTGTTTTTT; J gene: TRBJ2-2; clone size: once; V gene: TRBV6-4; D gene: NA
CDR3 protein: CAGRTGGSGANVLTF; CDR3 DNA: TGTGCCGGCCGGACAGGTGGGTCTGGGGCCAACGTCCTGACTTTC; J gene: TRBJ2-6; clone size: NA; V gene: TRBV6-1; D gene: TRBD1
CDR3 protein: CASSGDRGGEKLFF; CDR3 DNA: TGTGCCAGCAGTGGGGACAGGGGGGGCGAAAAACTGTTTTTT; J gene: TRBJ1-4; clone size: NA; V gene: TRBV25-1; D gene: TRBD1
CDR3 protein: CASSSRTLSYEQYF; CDR3 DNA: TGTGCCAGCAGCTCTAGGACACTTTCCTACGAGCAGTACTTC; J gene: TRBJ2-7; clone size: few; V gene: TRBV7-9; D gene: NA
CDR3 protein: CASSPGQSNYGYTF; CDR3 DNA: TGCGCCAGCAGCCCCGGACAATCTAACTATGGCTACACCTTC; J gene: TRBJ1-2; clone size: once; V gene: TRBV5-1; D gene: NA
CDR3 protein: CASRAAGELFF; CDR3 DNA: TGTGCCAGCAGGGCAGCGGGGGAGCTGTTTTTT; J gene: TRBJ2-2; clone size: NA; V gene: TRBV2; D gene: NA
CDR3 protein: CASSGGSGRAVGTDTQYF; CDR3 DNA: TGTGCCAGCAGTGGGGGCAGCGGGAGGGCCGTCGGCACAGATACGCAGTATTTT; J gene: TRBJ2-3; clone size: NA; V gene: TRBV2; D gene: TRBD2
CDR3 protein: CASSVAPASGNEQFF; CDR3 DNA: TGTGCCAGCAGCGTAGCCCCCGCTAGCGGGAATGAGCAGTTCTTC; J gene: TRBJ2-1; clone size: once; V gene: TRBV9; D gene: TRBD2
CDR3 protein: CAISEWRGGEYEQYF; CDR3 DNA: TGTGCCATCAGTGAGTGGCGGGGGGGTGAATACGAGCAGTACTTC; J gene: TRBJ2-7; clone size: NA; V gene: TRBV10-3; D gene: TRBD2
CDR3 protein: CASSILGQGVDGYTF; CDR3 DNA: TGTGCCAGCAGCATATTGGGACAGGGGGTCGATGGCTACACCTTC; J gene: TRBJ1-2; clone size: once; V gene: TRBV6-5; D gene: TRBD1
CDR3 protein: CASSLSSGSSSYEQYF; CDR3 DNA: TGTGCCAGCAGTTTATCTTCCGGTTCTAGCTCCTACGAGCAGTACTTC; J gene: TRBJ2-7; clone size: NA; V gene: TRBV27; D gene: NA